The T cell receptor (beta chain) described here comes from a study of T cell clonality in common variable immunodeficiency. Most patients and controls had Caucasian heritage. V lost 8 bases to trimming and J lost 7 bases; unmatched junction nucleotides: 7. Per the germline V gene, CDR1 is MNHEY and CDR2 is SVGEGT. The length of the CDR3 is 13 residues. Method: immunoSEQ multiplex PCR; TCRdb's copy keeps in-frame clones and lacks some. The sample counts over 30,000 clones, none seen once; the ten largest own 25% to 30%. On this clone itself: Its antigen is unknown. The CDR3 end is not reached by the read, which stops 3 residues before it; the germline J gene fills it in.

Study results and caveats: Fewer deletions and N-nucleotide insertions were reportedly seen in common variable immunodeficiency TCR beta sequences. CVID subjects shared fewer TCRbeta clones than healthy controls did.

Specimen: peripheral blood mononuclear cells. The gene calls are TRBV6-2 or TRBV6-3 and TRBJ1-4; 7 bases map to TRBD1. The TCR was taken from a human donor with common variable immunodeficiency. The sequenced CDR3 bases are TGTGCCAGCCGACAGACAGGGCTTGAAAAA. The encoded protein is CASRQTGLEK. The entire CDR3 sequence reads CASRQTGLEKLFF.